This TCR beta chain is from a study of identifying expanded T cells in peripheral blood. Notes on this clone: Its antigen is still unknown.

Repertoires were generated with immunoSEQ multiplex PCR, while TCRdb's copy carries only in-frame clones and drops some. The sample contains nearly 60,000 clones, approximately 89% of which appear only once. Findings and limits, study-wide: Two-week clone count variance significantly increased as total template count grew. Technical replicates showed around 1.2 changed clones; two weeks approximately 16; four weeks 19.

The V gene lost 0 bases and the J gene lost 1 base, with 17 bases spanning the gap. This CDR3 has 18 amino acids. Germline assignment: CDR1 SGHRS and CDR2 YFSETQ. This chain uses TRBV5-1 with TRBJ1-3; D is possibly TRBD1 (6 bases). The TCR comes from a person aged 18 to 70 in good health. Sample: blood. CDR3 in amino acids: CASSLVPAGVKSGNTIYF. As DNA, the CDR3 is TGCGCCAGCAGCTTGGTCCCTGCAGGGGTGAAATCTGGAAACACCATATATTTT. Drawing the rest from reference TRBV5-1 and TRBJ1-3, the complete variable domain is KAGVTQTPRYLIKTRGQQVTLSCSPISGHRSVSWYQQTPGQGLQFLFEYFSETQRNKGNFPGRFSGRQFSNSRSEMNVSTLELGDSALYLCASSLVPAGVKSGNTIYFGEGSWLTVV.